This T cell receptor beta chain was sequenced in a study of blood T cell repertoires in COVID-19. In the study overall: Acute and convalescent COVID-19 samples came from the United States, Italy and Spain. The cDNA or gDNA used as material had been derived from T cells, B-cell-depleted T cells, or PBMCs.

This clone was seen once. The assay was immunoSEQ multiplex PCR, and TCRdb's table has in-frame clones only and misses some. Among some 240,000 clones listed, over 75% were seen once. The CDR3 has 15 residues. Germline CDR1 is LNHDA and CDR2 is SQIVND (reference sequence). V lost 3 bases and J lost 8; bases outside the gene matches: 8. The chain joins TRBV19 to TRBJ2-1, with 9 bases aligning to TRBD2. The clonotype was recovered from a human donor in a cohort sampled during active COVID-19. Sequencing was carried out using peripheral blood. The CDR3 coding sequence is TGTGCCAGTAGTATCAGTAGCGGGGGAGGGGATGAGCAGTTCTTC. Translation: CASSISSGGGDEQFF.